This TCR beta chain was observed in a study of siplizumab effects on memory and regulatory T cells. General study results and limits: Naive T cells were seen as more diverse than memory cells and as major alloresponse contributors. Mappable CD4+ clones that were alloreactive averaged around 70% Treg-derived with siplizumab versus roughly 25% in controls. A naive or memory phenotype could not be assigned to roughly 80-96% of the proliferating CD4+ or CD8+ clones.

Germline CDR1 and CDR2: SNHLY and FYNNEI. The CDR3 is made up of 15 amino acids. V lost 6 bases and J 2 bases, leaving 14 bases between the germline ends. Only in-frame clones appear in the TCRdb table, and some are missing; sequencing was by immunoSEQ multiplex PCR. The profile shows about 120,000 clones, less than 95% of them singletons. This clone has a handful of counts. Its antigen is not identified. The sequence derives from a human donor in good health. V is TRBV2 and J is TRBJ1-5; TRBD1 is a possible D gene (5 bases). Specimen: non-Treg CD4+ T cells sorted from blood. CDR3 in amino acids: CASSSDQGGNQPQHF. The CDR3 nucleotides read TGTGCCAGCAGCTCCGACCAAGGGGGCAATCAGCCCCAGCATTTT.